Listed here is a single TCR beta chain. Its antigen is not identified. This sample also contains other DNA sequences that code for the same CDR3. This sample was included in a study of shared clonotypes between healthy human individuals. Study-level points and caveats: Clonotypes not shared had lower generation probabilities than those common to all four donors. Naive subsets typically showed greater estimated richness than memory subsets.

Libraries were prepared by immunoSEQ multiplex PCR; TCRdb keeps only in-frame clonotypes and omits some of them. The table has about 2.2 million clones, 93% seen once; the top ten hold 1.5% to 2%. CD45RO-negative cells were positively selected for CCR7, leaving out terminally differentiated effector memory CD45RA+ cells. Per germline, CDR1 MNHEY and CDR2 SMNVEV (reference sequence). This CDR3 comprises 14 residues. V was trimmed by 5 bases and J by 1 base, leaving 9 bases between them. The rearrangement links TRBV27 to TRBJ2-1; D perhaps matches TRBD2 (6 bases). This clonotype was sampled from a man aged 18 to 35 in good health. Some clones in this sample may be carry-over from other donors' samples. What was sequenced was naive CD8+ T cells from PBMCs. The CDR3 sequence: CASSPAGSYNEQFF. CDR3 DNA: TGTGCCAGCAGTCCGGCGGGATCCTACAATGAGCAGTTCTTC.